Below are 8 T cell receptor beta chains sequenced from a single sample in a study of neurological immune-mediated disorders. TCRdb re-called the 5' RACE reads with MiXCR, one entry per CDR3 protein. The table has about 55,000 distinct CDR3 sequences, 4% seen once. Sequenced material: CD4+ T cells from blood. Receptors originate from a middle-aged woman with multiple sclerosis.

This clonotype occurred many times. This CDR3 is CASSQADTQYF. CDR3 bases: TGTGCCAGCAGTCAGGCAGATACGCAGTATTTT. The chain employs TRBV6-5 and TRBJ2-3; D remains ambiguous. CDR3 length equals 11 residues. With 5 bases removed from V and 4 bases from J, the gap between germline ends came to 4 bases. Germline V gene sequence: CDR1 MNHEY, CDR2 SVGAGI.

This clonotype has just a few counts. The chain uses TRBV20-1 and TRBJ1-5, with a possible D match to TRBD1 (5 bases). Looked up from germline, CDR1 is DFQATT and CDR2 is SNEGSKA (reference sequence). Trimming cost V 7 bases and J 6 bases, with 16 bases left between them. This CDR3 contains 13 residues. CDR3 DNA: TGCAGTGTAGGCGGAGGGCAGGGTCAGCCCCAGCATTTT. This encodes CSVGGGQGQPQHF.

This clonotype was seen many times. The V gene is TRBV27, the J gene TRBJ2-7; 8 bases fit TRBD2. V gave up 4 bases and J gave up 6 bases; unmatched junction bases: 8. The CDR3 extends over 14 amino acids. The germline V gene encodes CDR1 MNHEY and CDR2 SMNVEV (reference sequence). For the CDR3, the DNA is TGTGCCAGCAGTTCCCAGTACGGGGGGGCCGAGCAGTACTTC. Residues: CASSSQYGGAEQYF.

This clonotype came up many times. The chain has TRBV4-1 and TRBJ1-6; 10 bases map to TRBD1. After removal of 0 bases from V and 6 bases from J, the junction contained 2 bases not matched to a gene. Germline V gives CDR1 MGHRA, CDR2 YSYEKL. CDR3 length: 16 amino acids. In DNA, the CDR3 is TGCGCCAGCAGCCAAGAGGGGACAGGGGCTAATTCACCCCTCCACTTT. Translating it yields CASSQEGTGANSPLHF.

This clonotype was observed many times. The chain employs TRBV27 and TRBJ1-2, with D possibly being TRBD1 (5 bases). The CDR3 extends over 13 amino acids. V lost 0 bases and J lost 6, with 8 bases in between. Per the germline V gene, CDR1 is MNHEY and CDR2 is SMNVEV (reference sequence). The CDR3 is CASSLSRGDGYTF. In nucleotides, the CDR3 is TGTGCCAGCAGTTTATCGCGGGGGGATGGCTACACCTTC.

This clonotype was counted at least ten times. The V gene is TRBV5-1, the J gene TRBJ2-1; TRBD1 might be the D (6 bases). The CDR3 runs to 14 residues. Between the trimmed V and J ends, which lost 5 bases and 8 bases, there was a span of 17 bases. Germline V gene lookup returns CDR1 SGHRS and CDR2 YFSETQ. CDR3 region: CASRWNSGVDEQFF. In DNA, the CDR3 is TGCGCCAGCAGATGGAATTCAGGGGTCGATGAGCAGTTCTTC.

At least ten counts were recorded for this clonotype. The chain joins TRBV5-1 to TRBJ1-4; TRBD1 might be the D (5 bases). CDR1 and CDR2 (germline): SGHRS, YFSETQ. This CDR3 comprises 14 residues. V lost 4 bases and J 6 bases, leaving 13 bases between the germline ends. CDR3 nucleotides: TGCGCCAGCAGCCTGGACACTGGGGATGAAAAACTGTTTTTT. Translated, it gives CASSLDTGDEKLFF. Filled out from reference TRBV5-1 and TRBJ1-4, the complete variable domain reads KAGVTQTPRYLIKTRGQQVTLSCSPISGHRSVSWYQQTPGQGLQFLFEYFSETQRNKGNFPGRFSGRQFSNSRSEMNVSTLELGDSALYLCASSLDTGDEKLFFGSGTQLSVL.

This clonotype was observed at least ten times. The J gene is TRBJ2-1, the V gene TRBV5-1, with a possible D match to TRBD2 (6 bases). There are 12 residues in the CDR3. The V and J ends lost 7 bases and 7 bases respectively, with 12 bases between them. Germline V lookup: CDR1 SGHRS, CDR2 YFSETQ. CDR3 amino acids: CASGRRGNEQFF. In DNA, the CDR3 is TGCGCCAGCGGGAGGCGGGGTAATGAGCAGTTCTTC.